The T cell receptor beta chain described here comes from a study of shared clonotypes between healthy human individuals. A word on this clone: Its target is not known.

The V gene lost 2 bases and the J gene lost 2 bases, with 4 bases spanning the gap. Germline V lookup: CDR1 MNHEY, CDR2 SVGAGI. The CDR3 spans 13 residues. Methods used by the authors: ImmunoSEQ output lacked quality scores and full-length reads, limiting matched filtering. This table comes from immunoSEQ multiplex PCR, and its TCRdb copy is limited to in-frame clones, with some not included. For V, J and clone size, that table is used; D and trimming come from the DNA. Here the sample spans about 2.4 million clones, approximately 94% being singletons. HIV-negative, healthy adults without recent acute infections or vaccinations were the donors. Findings and limits, study-wide: A handful of donors shared around 5% of their naive CD4 clonotypes.

The V and J genes are TRBV6-5 and TRBJ1-3; D is ambiguous. The clonotype originates from a man aged 18 to 35 in good health. Input material: naive CD4+ T cells sorted from blood. Sample subset: CD45RA+ positively selected. In DNA, the CDR3 is TGTGCCAGCAGTTACAGAACTGGAAACACCATATATTTT. Encoded protein: CASSYRTGNTIYF.